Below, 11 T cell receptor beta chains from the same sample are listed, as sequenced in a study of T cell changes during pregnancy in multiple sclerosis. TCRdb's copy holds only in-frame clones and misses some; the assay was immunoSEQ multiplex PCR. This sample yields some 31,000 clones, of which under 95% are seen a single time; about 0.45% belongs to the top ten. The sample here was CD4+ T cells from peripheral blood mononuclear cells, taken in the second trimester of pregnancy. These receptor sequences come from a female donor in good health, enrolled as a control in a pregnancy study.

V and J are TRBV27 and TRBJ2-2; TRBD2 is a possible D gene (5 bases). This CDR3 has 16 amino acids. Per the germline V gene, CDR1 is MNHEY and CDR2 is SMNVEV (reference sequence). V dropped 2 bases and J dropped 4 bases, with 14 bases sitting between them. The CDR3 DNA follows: TGTGCCAGCAGTTTAACAGATAGCGCGCGCACCGGGGAGCTGTTTTTT. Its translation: CASSLTDSARTGELFF.

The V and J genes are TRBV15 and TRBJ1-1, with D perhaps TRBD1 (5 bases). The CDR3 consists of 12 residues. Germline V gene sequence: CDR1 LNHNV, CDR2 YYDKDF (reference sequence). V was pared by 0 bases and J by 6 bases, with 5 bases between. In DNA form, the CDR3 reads TGTGCCACCAGCAGAGACAGGGCTGAAGCTTTCTTT. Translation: CATSRDRAEAFF.

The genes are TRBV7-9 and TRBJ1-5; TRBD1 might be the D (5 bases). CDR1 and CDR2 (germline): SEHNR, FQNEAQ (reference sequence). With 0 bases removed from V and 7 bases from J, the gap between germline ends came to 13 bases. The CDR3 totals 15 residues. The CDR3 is CASSLAGRPGQPQHF. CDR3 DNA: TGTGCCAGCAGCTTAGCCGGCCGACCAGGGCAGCCCCAGCATTTT.

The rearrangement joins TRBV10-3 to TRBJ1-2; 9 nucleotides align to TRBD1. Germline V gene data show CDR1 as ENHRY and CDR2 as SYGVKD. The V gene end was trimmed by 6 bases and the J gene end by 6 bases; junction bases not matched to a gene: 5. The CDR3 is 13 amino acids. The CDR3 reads CAIRARQGDGYTF. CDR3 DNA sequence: TGTGCCATCAGGGCTAGACAGGGGGATGGCTACACCTTC.

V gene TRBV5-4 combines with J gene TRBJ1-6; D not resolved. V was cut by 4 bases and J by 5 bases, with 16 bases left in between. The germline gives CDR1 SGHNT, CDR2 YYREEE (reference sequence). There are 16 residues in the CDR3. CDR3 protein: CASSPDLGGNNSPLHF. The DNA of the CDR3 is TGTGCCAGCAGCCCGGACTTGGGCGGCAATAATTCACCCCTCCACTTT.

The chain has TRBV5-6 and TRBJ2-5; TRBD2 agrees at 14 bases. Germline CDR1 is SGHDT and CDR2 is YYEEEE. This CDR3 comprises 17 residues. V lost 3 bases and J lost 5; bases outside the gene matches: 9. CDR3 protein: CASSYRTSGRSEETQYF. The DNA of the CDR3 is TGTGCCAGCAGCTACAGGACTAGCGGGAGGAGTGAGGAGACCCAGTACTTC.

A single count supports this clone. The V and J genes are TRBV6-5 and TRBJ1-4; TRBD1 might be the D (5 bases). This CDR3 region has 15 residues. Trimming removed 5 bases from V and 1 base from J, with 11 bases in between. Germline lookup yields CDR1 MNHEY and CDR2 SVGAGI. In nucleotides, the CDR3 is TGTGCCAGCAGTGGAGGGGCAGTAACTAATGAAAAACTGTTTTTT. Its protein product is CASSGGAVTNEKLFF.

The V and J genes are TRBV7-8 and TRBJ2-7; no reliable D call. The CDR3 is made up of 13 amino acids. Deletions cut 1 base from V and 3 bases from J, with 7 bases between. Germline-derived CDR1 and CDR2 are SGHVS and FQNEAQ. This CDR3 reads CASSLVPGYEQYF. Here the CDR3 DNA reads TGTGCCAGCAGCTTAGTCCCCGGCTACGAGCAGTACTTC. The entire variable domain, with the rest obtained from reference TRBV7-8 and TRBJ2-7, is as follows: GAGVSQSPRYKVAKRGQDVALRCDPISGHVSLFWYQQALGQGPEFLTYFQNEAQLDKSGLPSDRFFAERPEGSVSTLKIQRTQQEDSAVYLCASSLVPGYEQYFGPGTRLTVT.

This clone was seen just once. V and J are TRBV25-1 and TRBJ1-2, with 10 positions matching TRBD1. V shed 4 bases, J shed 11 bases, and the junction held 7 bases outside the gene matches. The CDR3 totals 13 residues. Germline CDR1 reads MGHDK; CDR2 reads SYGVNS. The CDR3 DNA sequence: TGTGCCAGCAGTGTCCTGGGACAGGGGAGTTACACCTTC. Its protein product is CASSVLGQGSYTF.

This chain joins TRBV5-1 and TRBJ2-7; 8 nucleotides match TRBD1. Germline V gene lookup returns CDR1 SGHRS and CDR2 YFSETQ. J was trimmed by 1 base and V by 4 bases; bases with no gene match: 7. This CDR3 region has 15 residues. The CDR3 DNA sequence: TGCGCCAGCAGCGACCACAGGGGGACGTCCTACGAGCAGTACTTC. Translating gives CASSDHRGTSYEQYF.

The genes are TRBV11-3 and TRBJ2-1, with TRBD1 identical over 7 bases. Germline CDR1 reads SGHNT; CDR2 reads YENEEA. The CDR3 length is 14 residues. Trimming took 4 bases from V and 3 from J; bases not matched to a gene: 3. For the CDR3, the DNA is TGTGCCAGCAGCTCGGGACAGAGCTACAATGAGCAGTTCTTC. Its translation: CASSSGQSYNEQFF.